This T cell receptor (beta chain) was recovered during a study of HIV-infected patients and healthy controls. Points from the study as a whole: HIV-infected patients shared fewer CDR3 sequences between individuals than healthy controls.

Follow-up blood was drawn about 14 weeks, roughly three months, after antiretroviral therapy began. The repertoire came from unfractionated whole blood and reflected all unsorted peripheral T cells. In its sample, this clonotype is medium-sized. The antigen is unknown. About 500 ng RNA was reverse transcribed with alpha and beta constant-region primers. Each of the alpha and beta chains got its own library through chain-specific third strand synthesis with indices. TCRdb re-analysed the 5' RACE reads in MiXCR, keeping a single row per CDR3 protein. The sample includes roughly 5,100 distinct CDR3 sequences, more than 5.5% of them seen just once. Germline loops: CDR1 DFQATT, CDR2 SNEGSKA (reference sequence). This CDR3 is built from 14 residues. After removal of 5 bases from V and 8 bases from J, the junction contained 8 bases not matched to a gene.

The sequences come from blood, collected during antiretroviral therapy. The V gene is TRBV20-1, the J gene TRBJ2-1; TRBD2 agrees at 11 bases. This sequence was found in an adult with HIV infection. CDR3 protein: CSAGTSGSSHEQFF. CDR3 coding DNA: TGCAGTGCTGGTACTAGCGGGAGTTCCCATGAGCAGTTCTTC.